The TCR beta chain under discussion was sequenced for a study of cytomegalovirus exposure and HLA in healthy donors. Findings of the study overall: What a later analysis showed was that several of the most significant clusters appeared linked to common viral pathogens. Per published reports, the classifier diagnosed cytomegalovirus status with high specificity and sensitivity.

With regard to this clone: What it binds is unknown.

With 60 Vbeta and 13 Jbeta primers, the PCR was carried out. Clones were sequenced by immunoSEQ multiplex PCR, and TCRdb holds only the in-frame ones, with some missing. The table has fewer than 150,000 clones, more than 60% seen once. The CDR3 is 13 residues long. Germline lookup yields CDR1 LNHDA and CDR2 SQIVND (reference sequence). The V segment lost 8 bases and the J segment 1 base; nucleotides outside the gene matches: 3. The specimen was PBMCs. This chain joins TRBV19 and TRBJ2-5; 8 bases align to TRBD2. This TCR was sampled from a woman aged 35 to 49 in good health and CMV-seronegative. The CDR3 DNA reads TGTGCCAGTGCGGGGGGACCCCAAGAGACCCAGTACTTC. This sequence encodes CASAGGPQETQYF. Drawing the rest from reference TRBV19 and TRBJ2-5, the complete variable domain is DGGITQSPKYLFRKEGQNVTLSCEQNLNHDAMYWYRQDPGQGLRLIYYSQIVNDFQKGDIAEGYSVSREKKESFPLTVTSAQKNPTAFYLCASAGGPQETQYFGPGTRLLVL.